This TCR beta chain derives from a study of blood T cell repertoires in COVID-19. Study-wide background: Collection of acute and convalescent COVID-19 samples took place in the United States, Italy and Spain. PBMCs, B-cell-depleted T cells, or T cells were the source of the cDNA or gDNA that made up the material.

In the source study's methods: Estimated nucleated cell counts came from reference gene primer amplification. Libraries were prepared by immunoSEQ multiplex PCR; TCRdb keeps only in-frame clonotypes and omits some of them. From that table come the V and J calls and clone size; the DNA was used to work out D and trimming. The sample includes around 150,000 clones, around 80% of them seen just once. The germline CDR1 and CDR2 sequences are SNHLY and FYNNEI. Losses at the gene ends were 10 bases for V and 8 bases for J; bases not matched to a gene: 8. This CDR3 has 13 amino acids. The sample taken for sequencing was peripheral blood. The TCR sequence derives from a man in his sixties who had recovered from COVID-19. The chain carries TRBV2 and TRBJ1-6; 7 nucleotides align to TRBD1. The CDR3 here is CAITDRADSPLHF. DNA of the CDR3: TGTGCCATCACCGACAGGGCCGATTCACCCCTCCACTTT.